Reported below is one T cell receptor beta chain. These data originate in a study of blood T cell repertoires in COVID-19. Overall study context: The cDNA or gDNA used as material had been derived from T cells, B-cell-depleted T cells, or PBMCs.

Original analysis: The authors estimated nucleated cell counts from reference gene primer amplification. The method was immunoSEQ multiplex PCR; TCRdb's version includes in-frame clones alone and lacks a portion of them. V and J calls and clone size come straight from that table; D and trimming were deduced from the DNA. The table has about 190,000 clones, approximately 84% seen once. Germline V lookup: CDR1 SGHTA, CDR2 FQGTGA. CDR3 length: 15 residues. Trimming took off 5 bases at V and 5 bases at J, with 15 bases between the two ends. Sequenced: peripheral blood. The chain joins TRBV7-3 to TRBJ1-4; D gene ambiguous. This sequence was found in a woman aged 70-85 years with active or convalescent COVID-19. CDR3 in amino acids: CASSPFEGPNEKLFF. The CDR3 coding sequence is TGTGCCAGCAGCCCCTTTGAGGGCCCAAATGAAAAACTGTTTTTT.